A selection of T cell receptor beta chains follows, all from one sample in a study of blood T cell repertoires in COVID-19. Using immunoSEQ multiplex PCR, the repertoire was profiled, and TCRdb retains in-frame clones only, with some absent. The sample has hundreds of thousands of clones, approximately 89% seen once. Specimen: peripheral blood. These receptors were collected from an older woman who had recovered from COVID-19. Both conserved end residues are part of each CDR3. The order of the fields is clone size, D gene, J gene, V gene, CDR3 protein, CDR3 DNA. D genes are given only for firm matches. Size tells how often a clone was seen (once, few, many) or the class of an expanded clone, and some rows leave it out.

- - TRBJ1-1 TRBV6-6 CASSPQRTEAFF TGTGCCAGCAGCCCCCAACGGACTGAAGCTTTCTTT
- TRBD1 TRBJ2-3 TRBV3-1/TRBV3-2 CASSQGTGGLSGTQYF TGTGCCAGCAGCCAGGGGACAGGGGGGTTATCGGGTACGCAGTATTTT
once - TRBJ1-3 TRBV28 CASTDRYSGNTIYF TGTGCCAGCACAGACAGATACTCTGGAAACACCATATATTTT
- - TRBJ1-6 TRBV28 CASSTYRESSYNSPLHF TGTGCCAGCAGTACCTACAGGGAGAGCTCCTATAATTCACCCCTCCACTTT
- - TRBJ1-6 TRBV6-5 CASSYSRGRNSPLHF TGTGCCAGCAGTTACTCCAGGGGAAGAAATTCACCCCTCCACTTT
- - TRBJ1-2 TRBV28 CASSLTGFYGYTF TGTGCCAGCAGTTTAACAGGATTCTATGGCTACACCTTC
- TRBD1 TRBJ1-5 TRBV5-1 CASSATGKVDQPQHF TGCGCCAGCAGCGCGACAGGGAAAGTAGATCAGCCCCAGCATTTT
- - TRBJ1-1 TRBV27 CASRPLGQLNEGAFF TGTGCCAGCAGGCCACTCGGACAGCTCAACGAGGGAGCTTTCTTT
- - TRBJ1-2 TRBV7-9 CASSLQQADYGYTF TGTGCCAGCAGCTTGCAACAGGCGGACTATGGCTACACCTTC
- TRBD1 TRBJ2-7 TRBV27 CASSLGQDSYEQYF TGTGCCAGCAGTTTAGGACAGGACTCCTACGAGCAGTACTTC